The 18 T cell receptor beta chains listed next were all sequenced from one sample in a study of blood T cell repertoires in COVID-19 (dated by TCRdb to the early 2020s). The library was generated by the immunoSEQ multiplex PCR assay. What TCRdb holds here is the immuneACCESS table cut down to in-frame rearrangements. Part of the clones is not present; checked against another copy, under half of the missing clones reflect an unresolved V gene, and the others are unexplained. Recorded for this sample are around 58,000 clones; less than 90% of them occurred a single time. Of the sample, less than 5.5% falls within the top ten clones. The sequencing input was peripheral blood. The receptors were gathered from a human donor in a cohort sampled during active COVID-19.

The V call is TRBV13, the J call TRBJ1-3; 9 bases align to TRBD1. The V gene end was trimmed by 3 bases and the J gene end by 4 bases; junction bases not matched to a gene: 10. CDR3 length: 17 residues. The germline V gene encodes CDR1 PRHDT and CDR2 FYEKMQ (reference sequence). CDR3 sequence reads: CASSFGVQGAMGNTIYF. CDR3 sequence (DNA): TGTGCCAGCAGCTTTGGGGTACAGGGGGCTATGGGAAACACCATATATTTT.

In DNA, the CDR3 is TGTGCCAGCAGCTCAGGAACCGGGGAGCTGTTTTTT. This gives the protein CASSSGTGELFF. The genes are TRBV7-3 and TRBJ2-2; D unresolved. Germline assignment: CDR1 SGHTA and CDR2 FQGTGA. CDR3 length: 12 residues. Trimming left V 4 bases short and J 5 bases short, with 5 bases between.

This chain connects TRBV27 to TRBJ1-2; 8 nucleotides align to TRBD1. The CDR3 sequence is 13 residues long. From germline, CDR1 is MNHEY and CDR2 SMNVEV (reference sequence). V gave up 5 bases and J gave up 8 bases; unmatched junction bases: 7. The CDR3 nucleotides read TGTGCCAGCAGTCTTAAACAGGGGGGGGGCTACACCTTC. Its translation is CASSLKQGGGYTF.

This rearrangement joins TRBV4-3 to TRBJ2-3, with D possibly TRBD1 on 6 matching bases. The CDR3 length is 17 residues. Germline-derived CDR1 and CDR2 are LGHNA and YSLEER. V lost 0 bases to trimming and J lost 1 base, with 14 bases between them. Here the CDR3 reads CASSQDQGRGGTDTQYF. For the CDR3, the DNA is TGCGCCAGCAGCCAAGATCAGGGCAGGGGCGGCACAGATACGCAGTATTTT.

The chain is built from TRBV12-3 or TRBV12-4 and TRBJ1-1, with 7 bases aligning to TRBD1. V shed 7 bases, J shed 3 bases, and the junction held 5 bases outside the gene matches. The CDR3 contains 13 residues. CDR3 sequence (DNA): TGTGCCAGCACTCGGACAGGAGACACTGAAGCTTTCTTT. Amino acids: CASTRTGDTEAFF.

In its sample, this clone was seen a few times. The rearrangement links TRBV5-6 to TRBJ1-2; 8 bases line up with TRBD1. V was pared by 2 bases and J by 4 bases, with 7 bases of the junction left unmatched. The CDR3 sequence is 15 residues long. The germline CDR1 and CDR2 sequences are SGHDT and YYEEEE. This chain's CDR3 is CASSLQGVRPYGYTF. CDR3 in DNA: TGTGCCAGCAGCTTACAGGGGGTGCGACCCTATGGCTACACCTTC.

This CDR3 reads CASSRTELNSPLHF. The CDR3 region has the DNA TGTGCCAGCAGCCGGACAGAATTGAATTCACCCCTCCACTTT. The chain recombines TRBV7-2 with TRBJ1-6; D possibly corresponds to TRBD1 (6 bases). Trimming stripped 5 bases from V and 7 bases from J, with 12 bases between. Per germline, CDR1 SGHTA and CDR2 FQGNSA. The CDR3 spans 14 residues.

The V gene is TRBV29-1, the J gene TRBJ1-1, with a weak D call TRBD1 (6 bases). The V and J ends lost 4 bases and 7 bases respectively, with 19 bases between them. The CDR3 has 14 residues. CDR1 SQVTM and CDR2 ANQGSEA come from the germline V gene. The CDR3 nucleotides are TGCAGCGTTGTCAACAGGGCGCGTCAAAATGAAGCTTTCTTT. It codes for CSVVNRARQNEAFF.

The rearrangement joins TRBV9 to TRBJ2-3; D uncertain. CDR1 SGDLS and CDR2 YYNGEE come from the germline V gene. The CDR3 is 15 amino acids. With 4 bases removed from V and 2 bases from J, the gap between germline ends came to 14 bases. CDR3 sequence: CASSPVAVITDTQYF. The CDR3 nucleotides are TGTGCCAGCAGCCCTGTGGCGGTAATCACAGATACGCAGTATTTT.

The chain combines TRBV19 with TRBJ2-7; a weak D match, TRBD2 (5 bases). The CDR3 extends over 16 amino acids. Trimming stripped 5 bases from V and 3 bases from J, with 20 bases between. Germline V lookup: CDR1 LNHDA, CDR2 SQIVND (reference sequence). The CDR3 region has the DNA TGTGCCAGTAGTCCACCAAACGCACCCGGGAACTACGAGCAGTACTTC. It is translated as CASSPPNAPGNYEQYF.

This sequence joins TRBV9 and TRBJ1-5, with D possibly being TRBD1 (5 bases). The CDR3 covers 14 residues. Germline lookup yields CDR1 SGDLS and CDR2 YYNGEE. The ends were cut back, 0 bases at V and 7 bases at J, with 11 bases in the middle. The CDR3 spells CASSVGIGAQPQHF. The CDR3 DNA reads TGTGCCAGCAGCGTAGGTATAGGGGCACAGCCCCAGCATTTT.

This clone occurred once. J is TRBJ2-7 and V is TRBV21-1; the DNA was not used to check the table's D call, TRBD1. TRBV21-1 is classified as a pseudogene. This CDR3 comprises 17 residues. The CDR3 DNA sequence: TGTGCCAGCAATATTTGGGTTGTGCCAGGGGTCTCCTACGAGCAGTACTTC. Its translation: CASNIWVVPGVSYEQYF.

V is TRBV7-2 and J is TRBJ2-3, with D possibly being TRBD2 (5 bases). The length of the CDR3 is 14 residues. Per germline, CDR1 SGHTA and CDR2 FQGNSA. CDR3: CATERRSRSDTQYF. CDR3 in DNA: TGTGCTACGGAGCGGCGTTCACGCTCCGATACGCAGTATTTT.

This sequence joins TRBV10-2 and TRBJ2-5; 10 nucleotides match TRBD2. V was pared by 2 bases and J by 5 bases, with 5 bases of the junction left unmatched. This CDR3 has 15 amino acids. Germline V gene lookup returns CDR1 WSHSY and CDR2 SAAADI. CDR3 protein: CASSERGTSAETQYF. The CDR3 DNA follows: TGCGCCAGCAGTGAGAGAGGGACTAGCGCGGAGACCCAGTACTTC.

This clone was recorded only once. This chain joins TRBV12-2 and TRBJ1-1; TRBD1 was called by the table and not checked on the DNA. TRBV12-2 is shown as a pseudogene. The CDR3 is 17 residues long. The CDR3 sequence is CASRPRGRDRVNTEAFF. The CDR3 DNA follows: TGTGCAAGTCGCCCCCGGGGCCGGGACAGGGTGAACACTGAAGCTTTCTTT.

The chain combines TRBV11-3 with TRBJ2-2; perhaps TRBD1 as D (5 bases). V lost 6 bases, J lost 1 base, and 9 bases lay in between. CDR1 is SGHNT and CDR2 is YENEEA in the germline V gene. The CDR3 consists of 14 residues. The CDR3 sequence is CASRPTGNTGELFF. The CDR3 DNA reads as TGTGCCAGCAGGCCAACAGGGAACACCGGGGAGCTGTTTTTT.

This chain links TRBV5-6 with TRBJ2-6, with D hard to call. Between the trimmed V and J ends, which lost 1 base and 0 bases, there was a span of 5 bases. CDR3 length equals 15 residues. From germline, CDR1 is SGHDT and CDR2 YYEEEE. The CDR3 DNA reads as TGTGCCAGCAGCTTGTACAGCTCTGGGGCCAACGTCCTGACTTTC. Its protein is CASSLYSSGANVLTF.

The chain employs TRBV5-1 and TRBJ1-1; 7 positions agree with TRBD1. V gave up 3 bases and J gave up 3 bases; unmatched junction bases: 5. Germline V CDR1 and CDR2: SGHRS, YFSETQ. This CDR3 contains 14 residues. CDR3 residues: CASSSRQGDTEAFF. CDR3 DNA sequence: TGCGCCAGCAGCTCGAGACAGGGTGACACTGAAGCTTTCTTT.